This TCR beta chain derives from a study of T-cell reconstitution after alpha-beta-depleted transplantation in children. General study findings and limits: By one year post-transplant, T-cell counts and diversity largely arose from T cells that were newly produced. Elevated TCRbeta diversity at day 60 was traced, in some patients, to surviving recipient T cells and thymic progenitors. Reportedly, only several hundred clones from non-depleted graft cells drove alpha-beta T-cell counts at about two months.

Preparation of the TCRbeta library was carried out with unique molecular identifiers. A single record per CDR3 protein comes from TCRdb applying MiXCR to the PCR reads. The table includes about 830,000 distinct CDR3 sequences, approximately 15% detected once. CDR3 length: 11 residues. The germline V and J ends were trimmed by 2 bases and 5 bases, with 4 bases remaining between them. Germline V gene sequence: CDR1 SQVTM, CDR2 ANQGSEA. In this sample, this clonotype turned up many times. Its antigen is undetermined. The clonotype originates from a male patient younger than 18 who had a stem cell transplant for acute lymphoblastic leukemia, so the T cells may come from the graft donor. This chain connects TRBV29-1 to TRBJ2-1, with D unclear. The sequences come from PBMCs, mostly from graft donor cells, collected 360 days after TCRalphabeta/CD19-depleted stem cell transplant. CDR3 region: CSVERNNEQFF. CDR3 nucleotides: TGCAGCGTTGAACGGAACAATGAGCAGTTCTTC.